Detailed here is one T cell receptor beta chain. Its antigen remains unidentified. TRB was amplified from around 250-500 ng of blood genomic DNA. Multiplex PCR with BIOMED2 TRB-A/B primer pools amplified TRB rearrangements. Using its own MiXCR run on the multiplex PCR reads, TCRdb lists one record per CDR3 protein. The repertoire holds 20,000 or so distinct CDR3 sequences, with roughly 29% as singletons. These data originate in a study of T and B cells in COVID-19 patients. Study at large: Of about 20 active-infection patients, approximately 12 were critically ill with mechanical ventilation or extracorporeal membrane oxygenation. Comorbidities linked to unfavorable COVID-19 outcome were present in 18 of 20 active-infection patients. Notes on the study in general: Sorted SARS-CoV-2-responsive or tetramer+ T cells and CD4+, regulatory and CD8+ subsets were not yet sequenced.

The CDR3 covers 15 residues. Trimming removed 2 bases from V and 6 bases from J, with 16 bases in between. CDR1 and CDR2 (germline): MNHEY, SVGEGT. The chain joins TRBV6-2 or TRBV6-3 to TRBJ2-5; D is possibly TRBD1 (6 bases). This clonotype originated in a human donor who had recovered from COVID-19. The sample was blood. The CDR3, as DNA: TGTGCCAGCAGTTACGTACTCACAGGGTGGCAGACCCAGTACTTC. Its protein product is CASSYVLTGWQTQYF.